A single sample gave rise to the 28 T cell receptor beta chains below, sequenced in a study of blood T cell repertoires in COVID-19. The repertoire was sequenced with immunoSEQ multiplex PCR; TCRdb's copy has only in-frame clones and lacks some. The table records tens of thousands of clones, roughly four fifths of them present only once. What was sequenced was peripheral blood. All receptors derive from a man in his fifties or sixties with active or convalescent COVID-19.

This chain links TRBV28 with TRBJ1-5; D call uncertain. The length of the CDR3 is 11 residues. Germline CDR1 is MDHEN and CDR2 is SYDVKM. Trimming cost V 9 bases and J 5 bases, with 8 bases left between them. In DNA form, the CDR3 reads TGTGCCAGTCGTAGAGATCAGCCCCAGCATTTT. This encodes CASRRDQPQHF.

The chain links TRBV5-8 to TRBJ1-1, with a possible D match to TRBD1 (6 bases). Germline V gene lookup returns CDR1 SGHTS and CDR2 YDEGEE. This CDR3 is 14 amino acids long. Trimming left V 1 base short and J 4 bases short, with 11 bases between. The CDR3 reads CASSLIRGGTEAFF. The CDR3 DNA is TGTGCCAGCAGCTTGATCAGGGGTGGCACTGAAGCTTTCTTT.

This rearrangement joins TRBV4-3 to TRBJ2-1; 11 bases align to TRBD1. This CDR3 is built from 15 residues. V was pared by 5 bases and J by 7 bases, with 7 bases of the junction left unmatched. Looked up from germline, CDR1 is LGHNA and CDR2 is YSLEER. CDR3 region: CASSGQGAPSNEQFF. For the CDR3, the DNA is TGCGCCAGCAGCGGACAGGGGGCGCCATCTAATGAGCAGTTCTTC.

The CDR3 is CASSEGFLIGGALTTQYF. The CDR3 bases are TGTGCCAGCAGCGAGGGATTCCTGATCGGGGGGGCCTTGACAACGCAGTATTTT. The chain is built from TRBV14 and TRBJ2-3; 8 nucleotides line up with TRBD2. V dropped 5 bases and J dropped 9; count of bases not matched to a gene: 22. Germline-derived CDR1 and CDR2 are SGHDN and FVKESK. The CDR3 covers 18 residues.

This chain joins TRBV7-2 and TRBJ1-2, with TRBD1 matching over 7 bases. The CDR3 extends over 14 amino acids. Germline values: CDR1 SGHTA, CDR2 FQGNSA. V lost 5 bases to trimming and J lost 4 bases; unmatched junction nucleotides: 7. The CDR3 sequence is CASSPGTAGYGYTF. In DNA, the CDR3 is TGTGCCAGCAGCCCGGGGACAGCGGGCTATGGCTACACCTTC.

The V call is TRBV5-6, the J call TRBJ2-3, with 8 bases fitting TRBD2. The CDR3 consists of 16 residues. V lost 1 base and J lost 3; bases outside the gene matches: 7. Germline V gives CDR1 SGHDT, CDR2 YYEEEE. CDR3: CASSLLLAGLTDTQYF. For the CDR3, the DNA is TGTGCCAGCAGCTTGCTTCTAGCGGGTCTAACAGATACGCAGTATTTT.

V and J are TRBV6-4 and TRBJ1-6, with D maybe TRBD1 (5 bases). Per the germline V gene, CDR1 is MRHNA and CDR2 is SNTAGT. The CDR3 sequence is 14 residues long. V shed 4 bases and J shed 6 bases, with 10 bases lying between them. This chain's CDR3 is CASSADRSNSPLHF. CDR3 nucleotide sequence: TGTGCCAGCAGTGCAGACAGAAGTAATTCACCCCTCCACTTT.

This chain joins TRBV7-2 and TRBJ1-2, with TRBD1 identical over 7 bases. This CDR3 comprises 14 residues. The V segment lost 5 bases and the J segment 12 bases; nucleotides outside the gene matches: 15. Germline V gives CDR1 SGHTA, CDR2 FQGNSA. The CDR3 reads CASSPSTGTADNTF. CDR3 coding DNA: TGTGCCAGCAGCCCCTCCACCGGGACAGCGGATAACACCTTC.

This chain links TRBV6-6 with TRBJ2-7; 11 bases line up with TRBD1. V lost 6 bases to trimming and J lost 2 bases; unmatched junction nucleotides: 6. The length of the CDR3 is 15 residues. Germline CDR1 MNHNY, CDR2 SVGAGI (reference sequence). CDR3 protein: CASSSPGQGAYEQYF. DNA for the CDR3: TGTGCCAGCAGCTCGCCGGGACAGGGGGCCTACGAGCAGTACTTC.

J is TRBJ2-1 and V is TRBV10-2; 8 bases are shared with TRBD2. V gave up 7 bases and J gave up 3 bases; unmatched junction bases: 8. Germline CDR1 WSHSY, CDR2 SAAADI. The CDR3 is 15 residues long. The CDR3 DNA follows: TGCGCCAGCATTCCCATAGCGGGGTTCTACAATGAGCAGTTCTTC. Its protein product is CASIPIAGFYNEQFF.

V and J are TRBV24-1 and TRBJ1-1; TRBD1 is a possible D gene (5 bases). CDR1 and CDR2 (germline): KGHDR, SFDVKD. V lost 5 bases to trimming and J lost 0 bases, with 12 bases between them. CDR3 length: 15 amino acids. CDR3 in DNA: TGTGCCACCAGTGGCCCCCCAGGGATGAACACTGAAGCTTTCTTT. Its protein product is CATSGPPGMNTEAFF.

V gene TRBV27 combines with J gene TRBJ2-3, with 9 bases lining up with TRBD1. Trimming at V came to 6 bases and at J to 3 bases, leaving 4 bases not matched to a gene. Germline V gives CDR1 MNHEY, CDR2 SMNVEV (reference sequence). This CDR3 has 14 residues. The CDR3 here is CASRGQGRTDTQYF. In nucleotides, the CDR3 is TGTGCCAGCAGGGGACAGGGTAGGACAGATACGCAGTATTTT.

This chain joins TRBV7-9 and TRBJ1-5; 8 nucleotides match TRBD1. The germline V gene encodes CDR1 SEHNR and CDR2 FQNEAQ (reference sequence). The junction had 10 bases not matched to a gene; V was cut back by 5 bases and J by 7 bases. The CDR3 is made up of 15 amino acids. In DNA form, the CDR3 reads TGTGCCAGCAGCCGACAGGGGCCCGGGGAACAGCCCCAGCATTTT. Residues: CASSRQGPGEQPQHF.

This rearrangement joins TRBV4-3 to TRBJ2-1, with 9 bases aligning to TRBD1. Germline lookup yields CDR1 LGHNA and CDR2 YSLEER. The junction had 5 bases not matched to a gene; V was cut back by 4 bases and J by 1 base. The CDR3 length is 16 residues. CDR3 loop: CASSLEQGASYNEQFF. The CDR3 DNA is TGCGCCAGCAGCCTCGAACAGGGGGCTTCCTACAATGAGCAGTTCTTC.

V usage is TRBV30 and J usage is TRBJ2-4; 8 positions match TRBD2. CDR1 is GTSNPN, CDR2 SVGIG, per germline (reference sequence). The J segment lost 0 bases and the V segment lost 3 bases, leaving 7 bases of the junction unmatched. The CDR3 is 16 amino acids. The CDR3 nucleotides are TGTGCCTGGAGCGGGGGGGCTCTTCTAGCCAAAAACATTCAGTACTTC. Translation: CAWSGGALLAKNIQYF.

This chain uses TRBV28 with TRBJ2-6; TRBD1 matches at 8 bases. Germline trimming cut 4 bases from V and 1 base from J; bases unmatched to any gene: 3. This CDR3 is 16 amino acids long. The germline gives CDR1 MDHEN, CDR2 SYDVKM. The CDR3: CASSSGGASGANVLTF. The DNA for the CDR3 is TGTGCCAGCAGTTCAGGGGGCGCATCTGGGGCCAACGTCCTGACTTTC.

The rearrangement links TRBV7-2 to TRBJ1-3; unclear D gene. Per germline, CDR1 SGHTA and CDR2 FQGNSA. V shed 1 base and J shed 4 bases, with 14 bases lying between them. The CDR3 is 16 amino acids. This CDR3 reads CASSLGIGVSGNTIYF. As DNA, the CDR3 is TGTGCCAGCAGCTTAGGAATCGGGGTATCAGGAAACACCATATATTTT.

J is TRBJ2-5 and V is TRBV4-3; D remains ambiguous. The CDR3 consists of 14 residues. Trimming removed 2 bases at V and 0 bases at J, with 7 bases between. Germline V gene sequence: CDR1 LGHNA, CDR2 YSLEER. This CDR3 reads CASSQRVYQETQYF. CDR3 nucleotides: TGCGCCAGCAGCCAACGGGTGTACCAAGAGACCCAGTACTTC.

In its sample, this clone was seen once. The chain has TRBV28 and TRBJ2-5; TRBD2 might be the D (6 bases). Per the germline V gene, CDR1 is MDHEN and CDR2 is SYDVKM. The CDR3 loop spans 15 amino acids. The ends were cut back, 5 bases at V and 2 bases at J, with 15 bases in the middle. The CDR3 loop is CASSPGGLQQETQYF. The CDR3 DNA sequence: TGTGCCAGCAGTCCCGGGGGACTGCAGCAAGAGACCCAGTACTTC. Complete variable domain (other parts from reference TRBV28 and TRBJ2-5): DVKVTQSSRYLVKRTGEKVFLECVQDMDHENMFWYRQDPGLGLRLIYFSYDVKMKEKGDIPEGYSVSREKKERFSLILESASTNQTSMYLCASSPGGLQQETQYFGPGTRLLVL.

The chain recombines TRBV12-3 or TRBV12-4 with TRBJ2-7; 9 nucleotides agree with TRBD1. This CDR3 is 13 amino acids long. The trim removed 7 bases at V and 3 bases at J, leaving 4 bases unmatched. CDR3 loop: CASMPGQGYEQYF. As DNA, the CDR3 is TGTGCCAGCATGCCGGGACAGGGCTACGAGCAGTACTTC.

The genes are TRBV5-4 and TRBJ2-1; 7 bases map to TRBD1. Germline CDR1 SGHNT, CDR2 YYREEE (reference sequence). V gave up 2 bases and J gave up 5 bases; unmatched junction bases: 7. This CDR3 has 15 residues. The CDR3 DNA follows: TGTGCCAGCAGCTTTAAACAGGGGTTCGACAATGAGCAGTTCTTC. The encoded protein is CASSFKQGFDNEQFF.

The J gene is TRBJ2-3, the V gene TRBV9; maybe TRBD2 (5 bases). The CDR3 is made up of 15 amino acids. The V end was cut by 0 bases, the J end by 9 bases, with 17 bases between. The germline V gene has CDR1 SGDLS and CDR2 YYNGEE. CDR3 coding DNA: TGTGCCAGCAGCGTAGAGTCGGGAATCAGACGGACGCAGTATTTT. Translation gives CASSVESGIRRTQYF.

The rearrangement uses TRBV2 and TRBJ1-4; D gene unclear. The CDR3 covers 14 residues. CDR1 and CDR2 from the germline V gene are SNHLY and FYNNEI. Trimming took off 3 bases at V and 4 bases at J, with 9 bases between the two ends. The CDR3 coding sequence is TGTGCCAGCAGTGACCACAGCCTTAATGAAAAACTGTTTTTT. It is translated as CASSDHSLNEKLFF. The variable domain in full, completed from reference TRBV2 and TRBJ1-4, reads EPEVTQTPSHQVTQMGQEVILRCVPISNHLYFYWYRQILGQKVEFLVSFYNNEISEKSEIFDDQFSVERPDGSNFTLKIRSTKLEDSAMYFCASSDHSLNEKLFFGSGTQLSVL.

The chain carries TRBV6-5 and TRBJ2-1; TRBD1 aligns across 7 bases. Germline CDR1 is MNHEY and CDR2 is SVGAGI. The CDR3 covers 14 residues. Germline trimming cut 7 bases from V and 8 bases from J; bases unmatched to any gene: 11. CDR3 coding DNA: TGTGCCAGCACAGTGAGAGACAGGGTCTATGAGCAGTTCTTC. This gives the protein CASTVRDRVYEQFF.

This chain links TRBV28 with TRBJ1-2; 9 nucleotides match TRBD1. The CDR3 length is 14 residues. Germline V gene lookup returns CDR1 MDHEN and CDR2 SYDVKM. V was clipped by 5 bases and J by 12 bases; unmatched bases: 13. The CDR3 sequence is CASSIPSGQGGNTF. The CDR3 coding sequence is TGTGCCAGCAGTATCCCCTCGGGACAGGGAGGAAACACCTTC.

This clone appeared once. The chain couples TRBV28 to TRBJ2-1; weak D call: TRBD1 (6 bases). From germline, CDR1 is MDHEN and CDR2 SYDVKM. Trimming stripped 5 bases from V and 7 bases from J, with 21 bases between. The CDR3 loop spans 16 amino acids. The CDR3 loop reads CASSPSFGTIGNEQFF. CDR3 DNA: TGTGCCAGCAGTCCCTCTTTCGGGACAATAGGTAATGAGCAGTTCTTC.

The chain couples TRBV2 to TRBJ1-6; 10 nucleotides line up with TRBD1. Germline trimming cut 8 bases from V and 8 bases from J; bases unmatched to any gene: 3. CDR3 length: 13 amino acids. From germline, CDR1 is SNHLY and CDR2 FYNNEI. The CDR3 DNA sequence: TGTGCCAGCTCTGGGACAGGGGATTCACCCCTCCACTTT. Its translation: CASSGTGDSPLHF.

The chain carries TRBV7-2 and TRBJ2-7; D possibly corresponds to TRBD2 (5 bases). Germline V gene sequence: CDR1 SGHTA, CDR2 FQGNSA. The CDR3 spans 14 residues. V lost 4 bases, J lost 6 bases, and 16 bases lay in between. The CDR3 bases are TGTGCCAGCAGCTACCATCGGGGTTCGGGCGAGCAGTACTTC. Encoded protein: CASSYHRGSGEQYF.